This is a list of T cell receptor beta chains from one sample in a study of vaccination effects on CD4 cells after COVID-19. The antigens these receptors bind are not known. Clones were read by immunoSEQ multiplex PCR, and TCRdb kept only the in-frame ones, dropping some. The data show some 40,000 clones, approximately 82% seen once. This specimen consisted of CD4+ T cells from PBMCs cultured without peptide, obtained after COVID-19 vaccination. The receptors stem from a human donor who had a prior SARS-CoV-2 infection. Each CDR3 is given with its conserved first and last residue. Fields, in order: V gene, J gene, clone size, CDR3 length, D gene, CDR3 protein, CDR3 DNA. D genes are given only for firm matches. Expanded clones get a size class; other rows say once, few or many, or leave the size out.

V: TRBV6-1
J: TRBJ2-3
size: once
length: 12
D: .
CDR3: CASSETADTQYF
DNA: TGTGCCAGCAGTGAAACGGCAGATACGCAGTATTTT

V: TRBV30
J: TRBJ1-6
size: few
length: 16
D: .
CDR3: CAWSVGLAGYNSPLHF
DNA: TGTGCCTGGAGTGTAGGGCTGGCCGGCTATAATTCACCCCTCCACTTT

V: TRBV9
J: TRBJ2-2
size: .
length: 16
D: TRBD2
CDR3: CASSTSGGAYTGELFF
DNA: TGTGCCAGCAGCACTAGCGGGGGGGCCTACACCGGGGAGCTGTTTTTT

V: TRBV12-3/TRBV12-4
J: TRBJ2-7
size: .
length: 13
D: .
CDR3: CASRRDLPYEQYF
DNA: TGTGCCAGCAGACGGGACCTACCCTACGAGCAGTACTTC

V: TRBV3-1/TRBV3-2
J: TRBJ1-1
size: .
length: 14
D: .
CDR3: CASSVYGDDTEAFF
DNA: TGTGCCAGCAGCGTATATGGGGACGACACTGAAGCTTTCTTT

V: TRBV19
J: TRBJ1-2
size: .
length: 15
D: .
CDR3: CATGTPAVGSYGYTF
DNA: TGTGCCACCGGAACCCCAGCCGTCGGGAGTTATGGCTACACCTTC

V: TRBV5-1
J: TRBJ2-2
size: .
length: 17
D: .
CDR3: CASSRVTKAGAAGELFF
DNA: TGCGCCAGCAGCCGCGTGACTAAGGCGGGGGCAGCCGGGGAGCTGTTTTTT

V: TRBV24-1
J: TRBJ2-3
size: .
length: 16
D: .
CDR3: CATSDFGGSAADTQYF
DNA: TGTGCCACCAGTGATTTTGGTGGCTCGGCCGCAGATACGCAGTATTTT

V: TRBV9
J: TRBJ2-3
size: .
length: 17
D: TRBD2
CDR3: CASSAGTSGGSTDTQYF
DNA: TGTGCCAGCAGCGCCGGGACTAGCGGGGGGAGCACAGATACGCAGTATTTT

V: TRBV5-6
J: TRBJ1-6
size: once
length: 16
D: .
CDR3: CASSPPGSSYNSPLHF
DNA: TGTGCCAGCAGCCCCCCAGGGAGCTCCTATAATTCACCCCTCCACTTT

V: TRBV18
J: TRBJ2-1
size: .
length: 19
D: TRBD1
CDR3: CASSSSGTGGFSSYNEQFF
DNA: TGTGCCAGCTCGTCATCCGGGACAGGGGGCTTTAGCTCCTACAATGAGCAGTTCTTC

V: TRBV12-3/TRBV12-4
J: TRBJ1-1
size: once
length: 13
D: .
CDR3: CASSPIGGTEAFF
DNA: TGTGCCAGCAGCCCTATTGGGGGTACTGAAGCTTTCTTT

V: TRBV21-1
J: TRBJ1-4
size: .
length: 16
D: .
CDR3: CASSKVVWGLGEKLFF
DNA: TGTGCCAGCAGCAAAGTAGTATGGGGTTTAGGGGAAAAACTGTTTTTT

V: TRBV18
J: TRBJ2-2
size: few
length: 13
D: .
CDR3: CASSPPGSGELFF
DNA: TGTGCCAGCTCACCACCGGGGTCCGGGGAGCTGTTTTTT

V: TRBV11-3
J: TRBJ1-5
size: .
length: 13
D: .
CDR3: CASSPGWGQPQHF
DNA: TGTGCCAGCAGCCCAGGGTGGGGACAGCCCCAGCATTTT

V: TRBV5-8
J: TRBJ1-2
size: few
length: 11
D: .
CDR3: CASSLNYGYTF
DNA: TGTGCCAGCAGCCTGAACTATGGCTACACCTTC

V: TRBV7-6
J: TRBJ2-7
size: .
length: 15
D: .
CDR3: CASSLGPGITYEQYF
DNA: TGTGCCAGCAGCTTAGGACCGGGCATAACCTACGAGCAGTACTTC

V: TRBV30
J: TRBJ1-2
size: .
length: 16
D: .
CDR3: CAWRPFYLGPRGGYTF
DNA: TGTGCCTGGAGGCCATTTTATTTGGGGCCAAGGGGTGGCTACACCTTC

V: TRBV18
J: TRBJ2-1
size: .
length: 16
D: TRBD1
CDR3: CASSHPGQVWGNEQFF
DNA: TGTGCCAGCTCGCACCCGGGACAGGTCTGGGGGAATGAGCAGTTCTTC

V: TRBV5-1
J: TRBJ2-1
size: once
length: 15
D: .
CDR3: CASSAVGTDYNEQFF
DNA: TGCGCCAGCAGCGCCGTCGGGACGGACTACAATGAGCAGTTCTTC

V: TRBV7-3
J: TRBJ2-3
size: few
length: 12
D: .
CDR3: CASSSRPDTQYF
DNA: TGTGCCAGCAGCTCTCGGCCAGATACGCAGTATTTT

V: TRBV2
J: TRBJ1-1
size: .
length: 16
D: TRBD1
CDR3: CASSETWDRVNTEAFF
DNA: TGTGCCAGCAGCGAAACGTGGGACAGGGTAAACACTGAAGCTTTCTTT

V: TRBV7-9
J: TRBJ1-1
size: .
length: 14
D: .
CDR3: CASSLYDLETEAFF
DNA: TGTGCCAGCAGCTTATACGACCTTGAGACTGAAGCTTTCTTT

V: TRBV7-2
J: TRBJ1-2
size: .
length: 13
D: .
CDR3: CASSLGRNYGYTF
DNA: TGTGCCAGCAGCTTAGGTCGGAACTATGGCTACACCTTC

V: TRBV5-8
J: TRBJ1-6
size: .
length: 14
D: TRBD1
CDR3: CASSARTGGTPLHF
DNA: TGTGCCAGCAGCGCCCGGACAGGAGGAACACCCCTCCACTTT

V: TRBV5-1
J: TRBJ2-1
size: .
length: 15
D: TRBD2
CDR3: CASSTTSGTLNEQFF
DNA: TGCGCCAGCAGCACGACTAGCGGGACGTTGAATGAGCAGTTCTTC

V: TRBV5-1
J: TRBJ1-4
size: .
length: 14
D: .
CDR3: CASSLKGIDEKLFF
DNA: TGCGCCAGCAGCTTGAAGGGGATAGATGAAAAACTGTTTTTT

V: TRBV2
J: TRBJ2-1
size: .
length: 13
D: .
CDR3: CASSGGGENEQFF
DNA: TGTGCCAGCAGTGGTGGTGGGGAAAATGAGCAGTTCTTC

V: TRBV20-1
J: TRBJ2-7
size: .
length: 11
D: .
CDR3: CSATLARAQYF
DNA: TGCAGTGCTACCCTAGCCCGGGCGCAGTACTTC

V: TRBV5-4
J: TRBJ2-5
size: .
length: 17
D: TRBD1
CDR3: CASSVRQGLAVGETQYF
DNA: TGTGCCAGCAGCGTAAGACAGGGGCTGGCGGTAGGGGAGACCCAGTACTTC

V: TRBV20-1
J: TRBJ2-3
size: .
length: 12
D: .
CDR3: CSASRGDDTQYF
DNA: TGCAGTGCTAGTCGCGGGGATGATACGCAGTATTTT

V: TRBV18
J: TRBJ2-5
size: .
length: 16
D: TRBD1
CDR3: CASSPPTGGALKTQYF
DNA: TGTGCCAGCTCACCACCGACAGGGGGCGCCTTAAAGACCCAGTACTTC

V: TRBV7-8
J: TRBJ1-2
size: .
length: 14
D: .
CDR3: CASSLGGGGYGYTF
DNA: TGTGCCAGCAGCTTGGGGGGGGGCGGCTATGGCTACACCTTC

V: TRBV7-8
J: TRBJ2-3
size: once
length: 14
D: .
CDR3: CASSPRVEGDTQYF
DNA: TGTGCCAGCAGCCCGAGGGTGGAAGGGGATACGCAGTATTTT

V: TRBV7-2
J: TRBJ2-2
size: few
length: 13
D: .
CDR3: CASSLVMTGELFF
DNA: TGTGCCAGCAGCTTAGTAATGACCGGGGAGCTGTTTTTT

V: TRBV30
J: TRBJ1-2
size: .
length: 11
D: .
CDR3: CAWSVLGSYTF
DNA: TGTGCCTGGAGTGTACTTGGAAGCTACACCTTC

V: TRBV2
J: TRBJ2-7
size: .
length: 14
D: .
CDR3: CASRTYKATYEQYF
DNA: TGTGCCAGCAGAACATACAAGGCGACCTACGAGCAGTACTTC

V: TRBV7-9
J: TRBJ1-2
size: .
length: 12
D: .
CDR3: CASSLRGNGYTF
DNA: TGTGCCAGCAGCTTAAGGGGGAATGGCTACACCTTC

V: TRBV24-1
J: TRBJ2-1
size: .
length: 16
D: TRBD2
CDR3: CATSDAGTSGGYEQFF
DNA: TGTGCCACCTCCGACGCCGGGACTAGCGGGGGATATGAGCAGTTCTTC

V: TRBV7-9
J: TRBJ2-3
size: .
length: 14
D: TRBD2
CDR3: CASASGGAADTQYF
DNA: TGTGCCAGCGCTAGCGGGGGGGCCGCAGATACGCAGTATTTT

V: TRBV10-3
J: TRBJ1-1
size: .
length: 14
D: .
CDR3: CAITPGRGNTEAFF
DNA: TGTGCCATCACCCCGGGACGGGGGAACACTGAAGCTTTCTTT

V: TRBV18
J: TRBJ2-5
size: .
length: 16
D: TRBD2
CDR3: CASSPAGGSIEETQYF
DNA: TGTGCCAGCTCACCAGCCGGCGGGAGTATAGAAGAGACCCAGTACTTC

V: TRBV20-1
J: TRBJ2-5
size: .
length: 11
D: .
CDR3: CSARDWETQYF
DNA: TGCAGTGCTAGAGATTGGGAGACCCAGTACTTC

V: TRBV2
J: TRBJ1-6
size: .
length: 15
D: .
CDR3: CASSDRSSYNSPLHF
DNA: TGTGCCAGCAGTGACCGTTCGTCCTATAATTCACCCCTCCACTTT

V: TRBV6-4
J: TRBJ2-2
size: .
length: 15
D: .
CDR3: CASRPFRRPVRELFF
DNA: TGTGCCAGCAGGCCATTCCGGAGACCGGTTAGGGAGCTGTTTTTT

V: TRBV11-1
J: TRBJ1-2
size: few
length: 14
D: .
CDR3: CASSLDVRYYGYTF
DNA: TGTGCCAGCAGCCTAGACGTGCGATACTATGGCTACACCTTC

V: TRBV28
J: TRBJ2-3
size: .
length: 13
D: .
CDR3: CASSSVMGDTQYF
DNA: TGTGCCAGCAGTTCCGTTATGGGAGATACGCAGTATTTT

V: TRBV11-2
J: TRBJ1-1
size: .
length: 15
D: .
CDR3: CASSLFGGTNTEAFF
DNA: TGTGCCAGCAGCTTGTTCGGGGGGACGAACACTGAAGCTTTCTTT

V: TRBV5-6
J: TRBJ2-7
size: .
length: 16
D: .
CDR3: CASSLLLRTVSYEQYF
DNA: TGTGCCAGCAGCTTGCTGCTACGGACGGTCTCCTACGAGCAGTACTTC

V: TRBV27
J: TRBJ2-3
size: .
length: 13
D: .
CDR3: CASSQRGTDTQYF
DNA: TGTGCCAGCAGCCAAAGGGGGACAGATACGCAGTATTTT

V: TRBV12-3/TRBV12-4
J: TRBJ1-1
size: .
length: 13
D: .
CDR3: CASSLSNSAGAFF
DNA: TGTGCCAGCAGTTTATCGAACTCGGCGGGAGCTTTCTTT

V: TRBV2
J: TRBJ2-4
size: .
length: 17
D: TRBD1
CDR3: CASRHRGTLLAKNIQYF
DNA: TGTGCCAGCAGGCACAGGGGGACGTTACTAGCCAAAAACATTCAGTACTTC

V: TRBV24-1
J: TRBJ2-6
size: .
length: 18
D: TRBD1
CDR3: CATSDPGGLGSGANVLTF
DNA: TGTGCCACCAGTGATCCAGGGGGCCTGGGGTCTGGGGCCAACGTCCTGACTTTC

V: TRBV7-3
J: TRBJ2-5
size: .
length: 14
D: .
CDR3: CASSFQGGEETQYF
DNA: TGTGCCAGCAGCTTTCAGGGGGGGGAAGAGACCCAGTACTTC

V: TRBV9
J: TRBJ2-5
size: few
length: 13
D: TRBD2
CDR3: CASSVSGEETQYF
DNA: TGTGCCAGCAGCGTAAGCGGGGAGGAGACCCAGTACTTC

V: TRBV5-4
J: TRBJ2-1
size: .
length: 14
D: .
CDR3: CASSRGFSYNEQFF
DNA: TGTGCCAGCAGTAGAGGGTTCTCCTACAATGAGCAGTTCTTC

V: TRBV7-8
J: TRBJ1-5
size: .
length: 14
D: .
CDR3: CASSPGPGAQPQHF
DNA: TGTGCCAGCAGCCCCGGACCGGGGGCCCAGCCCCAGCATTTT

V: TRBV19
J: TRBJ2-3
size: .
length: 11
D: .
CDR3: CASGRTDTQYF
DNA: TGTGCCAGTGGACGCACAGATACGCAGTATTTT

V: TRBV11-2
J: TRBJ2-4
size: .
length: 19
D: .
CDR3: CASSLWPRMLRTAKNIQYF
DNA: TGTGCCAGCAGCTTGTGGCCTAGAATGTTGAGAACAGCCAAAAACATTCAGTACTTC